The 11 T cell receptor beta chains below were found in one sample sequenced in a study of blood T cells in healthy people across ages. Using a J-beta primer mix together with a sample-barcoded 5' primer, a second PCR was run for about 6 to 11 cycles. TCRdb re-called the 5' RACE reads with MiXCR, one entry per CDR3 protein. Seen here are some 860,000 distinct CDR3 sequences, about 61% observed once, and the top ten hold approximately 24%. Input material: blood. Receptor source: a man between 35 and 55 years old in good health.

The CDR3 sequence is CASSQAGANTEAFF. Here the CDR3 DNA reads TGTGCCAGCAGCCAAGCAGGGGCGAACACTGAAGCTTTCTTT. J is TRBJ1-1 and V is TRBV4-2, with D possibly being TRBD1 (6 bases). CDR3 length: 14 residues. With 1 base removed from V and 1 base from J, the gap between germline ends came to 7 bases. Germline V gene lookup returns CDR1 LGHNA and CDR2 YNFKEQ.

The chain combines TRBV6-1 with TRBJ1-2; D gene unclear. Deletions cut 2 bases from V and 3 bases from J, with 13 bases between. CDR1 and CDR2 (germline): MNHNS, SASEGT. This CDR3 is 15 amino acids long. The CDR3 loop reads CASSESVGGDYGYTF. The CDR3 DNA sequence: TGTGCCAGCAGTGAATCGGTGGGAGGTGACTATGGCTACACCTTC.

This chain links TRBV29-1 with TRBJ2-1; possible D gene TRBD2, 5 bases. Germline CDR1 reads SQVTM; CDR2 reads ANQGSEA. V shed 4 bases and J shed 0 bases, with 7 bases lying between them. The CDR3 is made up of 13 amino acids. The CDR3 DNA reads as TGCAGCGTTGTCGAGGGCTCCTACAATGAGCAGTTCTTC. This codes for CSVVEGSYNEQFF.

This clonotype was detected only once. The CDR3 region has the DNA TGTGCCAGCAGTCTGACGGGAGTGGCCAAAAACATTCAGTACTTC. Protein sequence: CASSLTGVAKNIQYF. This chain joins TRBV27 and TRBJ2-4; tentative D call: TRBD2 (6 bases). The V gene's germline CDR1 is MNHEY and CDR2 SMNVEV (reference sequence). The CDR3 length is 15 residues. Trimming pared 5 bases from V and 1 base from J, leaving 12 bases between.

In regard to this clonotype: A much larger clone is a single base away; this may be a read error. This chain joins TRBV20-1 and TRBJ2-5, with 9 bases matching TRBD1. The V gene's germline CDR1 is DFQATT and CDR2 SNEGSKA (reference sequence). The CDR3 is 14 residues long. V shed 3 bases and J 11 bases; nucleotides not matched to a gene: 13. The CDR3 nucleotides are TGCAGTGCTAGCCGGGACAGGGCTTCCAATGAGCAGTACTTC. This gives the protein CSASRDRASNEQYF.

V gene TRBV18 combines with J gene TRBJ1-1; maybe TRBD1 (5 bases). V was shortened by 2 bases and J by 5 bases, with 12 bases between the two germline ends. Germline V gene sequence: CDR1 KGHSH, CDR2 LQKENI. There are 14 residues in the CDR3. The CDR3 sequence is CASSPGAGMTEAFF. The CDR3 DNA is TGTGCCAGCTCACCAGGGGCAGGGATGACTGAAGCTTTCTTT.

The rearrangement uses TRBV3-1 and TRBJ2-4; D is uncertain. The J call is in doubt because the DNA end fits TRBJ2-7 better. Germline V gene lookup returns CDR1 LGHDT and CDR2 YNNKEL (reference sequence). The CDR3 length is 13 residues. The CDR3 protein is CASSQYQGYEQYF. Written as DNA, the CDR3 is TGTGCCAGCAGCCAATACCAAGGCTACGAGCAGTACTTC.

The V and J genes are TRBV21-1 and TRBJ2-1; the D segment call TRBD1 is taken from the table without a DNA check. TRBV21-1 is designated a pseudogene. This CDR3 has 18 amino acids. In DNA, the CDR3 is TGTGCCAGCAGCAAAGGTGGGGCTACAGGGGTTTCCTACAATGAGCAGTTCTTC. It codes for CASSKGGATGVSYNEQFF.

V is TRBV24-1 and J is TRBJ2-5, with TRBD2 as a possible D gene (5 bases). This CDR3 is 16 amino acids long. Germline assignment: CDR1 KGHDR and CDR2 SFDVKD. V lost 3 bases to trimming and J lost 1 base, with 14 bases between them. DNA for the CDR3: TGTGCCACCAGTGATGGTCGCCGGGATCTCCAAGAGACCCAGTACTTC. Translating it yields CATSDGRRDLQETQYF.

The chain recombines TRBV3-1 with TRBJ2-3; no definite D call. The V end was cut by 2 bases, the J end by 1 base, with 4 bases between. The germline gives CDR1 LGHDT, CDR2 YNNKEL (reference sequence). CDR3 length equals 13 residues. The CDR3 DNA is TGTGCCAGCAGCCAACGAGGCACAGATACGCAGTATTTT. Translation: CASSQRGTDTQYF.

The V call is TRBV9, the J call TRBJ1-6; no clear D gene. V lost 1 base and J 11 bases, leaving 7 bases between the germline ends. CDR1 and CDR2 from the germline V gene are SGDLS and YYNGEE. The CDR3 is 12 amino acids. The CDR3 sequence: CASSVLGTPLHF. The CDR3 DNA reads as TGTGCCAGCAGCGTACTCGGGACACCCCTCCACTTT. Full variable domain (outside the CDR3, taken from reference TRBV9 and TRBJ1-6): DSGVTQTPKHLITATGQRVTLRCSPRSGDLSVYWYQQSLDQGLQFLIQYYNGEERAKGNILERFSAQQFPDLHSELNLSSLELGDSALYFCASSVLGTPLHFGNGTRLTVT.